Following are 2 T cell receptor beta chains from one sample sequenced in a study of early T cells in non-severe SARS-CoV-2 infection. MiXCR, applied by TCRdb to the 5' RACE reads, yields one record per CDR3 protein. The table shows about 60,000 distinct CDR3 sequences, with 10% to 15% occurring only once. The sequencing sample was made of whole blood. The receptors were sampled from an adult who was a healthcare worker with PCR-confirmed SARS-CoV-2 infection or an uninfected control (not recorded which).

This sequence joins TRBV20-1 and TRBJ2-7; D is ambiguous. Germline loops: CDR1 DFQATT, CDR2 SNEGSKA (reference sequence). The CDR3 loop spans 11 amino acids. Trimming cost V 5 bases and J 1 base, with 6 bases left between them. CDR3 sequence (DNA): TGCAGTGCTCCGGAATCCTACGAGCAGTACTTC. Its translation is CSAPESYEQYF.

The chain recombines TRBV29-1 with TRBJ1-2, with 7 bases that match TRBD1. J lost 8 bases, V lost 6 bases, and 9 bases had no gene match. The V gene's germline CDR1 is SQVTM and CDR2 ANQGSEA. This CDR3 contains 12 residues. The CDR3 sequence: CSVWRQGPGYTF. The CDR3 nucleotides are TGCAGCGTCTGGAGACAGGGCCCGGGCTACACCTTC.